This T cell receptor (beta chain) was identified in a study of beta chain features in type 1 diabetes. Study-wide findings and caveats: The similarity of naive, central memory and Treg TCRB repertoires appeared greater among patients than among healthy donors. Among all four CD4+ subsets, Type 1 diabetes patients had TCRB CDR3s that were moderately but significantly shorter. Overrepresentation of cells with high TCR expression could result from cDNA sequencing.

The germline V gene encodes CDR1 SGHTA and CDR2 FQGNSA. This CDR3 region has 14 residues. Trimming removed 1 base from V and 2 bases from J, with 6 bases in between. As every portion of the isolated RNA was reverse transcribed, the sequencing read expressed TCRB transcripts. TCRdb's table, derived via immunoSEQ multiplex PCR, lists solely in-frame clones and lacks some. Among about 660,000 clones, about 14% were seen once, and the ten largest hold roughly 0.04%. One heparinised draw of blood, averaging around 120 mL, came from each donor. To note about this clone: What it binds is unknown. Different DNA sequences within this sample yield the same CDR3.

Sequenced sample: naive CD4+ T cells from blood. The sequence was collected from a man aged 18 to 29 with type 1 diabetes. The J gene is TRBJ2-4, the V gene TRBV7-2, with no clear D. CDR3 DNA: TGTGCCAGCAGCTTAGGGCAAACCAAAAACATTCAGTACTTC. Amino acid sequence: CASSLGQTKNIQYF.